This TCR beta chain appears in the sequencing data of a study of cytomegalovirus exposure and HLA in healthy donors. A remark on this clone: Its target is unknown.

Study results and limitations: Subsequent analysis of the 120 or so validation repertoires found a tendency for first-cohort TCR clusters to co-occur. According to the study, around 160 TCR beta chains were cytomegalovirus-associated. CMV antigen specificity of a few CMV-associated chains was confirmed in vitro.

Donors were drawn from the 120-subject validation cohort, separate from the approximately 620-subject first cohort. Germline CDR1 SGHVS, CDR2 FQNEAQ. This CDR3 has 12 residues. With 5 bases removed from V and 4 bases from J, the gap between germline ends came to 6 bases. Libraries were prepared by immunoSEQ multiplex PCR; TCRdb keeps only in-frame clonotypes and omits some of them. The table records some 170,000 clones, 70% to 90% of them present only once. Sequenced input: PBMCs. This receptor was identified in a woman in her 30s in good health and CMV-seronegative. The rearrangement uses TRBV7-8 and TRBJ1-3, with D unresolved. CDR3: CASSPGGNTIYF. Written as DNA, the CDR3 is TGTGCCAGCAGCCCAGGAGGAAACACCATATATTTT. The variable domain in full, with the rest retrieved from reference TRBV7-8 and TRBJ1-3, is GAGVSQSPRYKVAKRGQDVALRCDPISGHVSLFWYQQALGQGPEFLTYFQNEAQLDKSGLPSDRFFAERPEGSVSTLKIQRTQQEDSAVYLCASSPGGNTIYFGEGSWLTVV.